This TCR beta chain was found in a study of CD8+CD57+ T cells in acquired aplastic anemia. Study information: The study obtained an average of about 3.2 ug of DNA from sorted CD4+ and CD8+ cells. Study observations and caveats: Between patients and controls, approximately 29 CD8+ CDR3 sequences were found in common.

Template material for TCR beta VDJ and CDR3 profiling consisted of genomic DNA. TCRdb ran MiXCR on the reads and lists one entry per CDR3 protein. The sample lists some 410,000 distinct CDR3 sequences, 55% to 75% occurring once. This CDR3 region has 16 residues. Unmatched junction bases numbered 7, after V lost 2 bases and J lost 4 bases. CDR1 MRHNA and CDR2 SNTAGT come from the germline V gene. This clonotype showed up just a few times. The target antigen is unknown. This TCR derives from a human donor in good health, serving as a control. Sequenced material: sorted CD4+, CD8+, or CD8+CD57+ T cells (not recorded which) from PBMCs. V usage is TRBV6-4 and J usage is TRBJ2-3, with 9 bases identical to TRBD2. Here the CDR3 DNA reads TGTGCCAGCAGTGACCCCCGGCGGGGGGGCTCAGATACGCAGTATTTT. It is translated as CASSDPRRGGSDTQYF.